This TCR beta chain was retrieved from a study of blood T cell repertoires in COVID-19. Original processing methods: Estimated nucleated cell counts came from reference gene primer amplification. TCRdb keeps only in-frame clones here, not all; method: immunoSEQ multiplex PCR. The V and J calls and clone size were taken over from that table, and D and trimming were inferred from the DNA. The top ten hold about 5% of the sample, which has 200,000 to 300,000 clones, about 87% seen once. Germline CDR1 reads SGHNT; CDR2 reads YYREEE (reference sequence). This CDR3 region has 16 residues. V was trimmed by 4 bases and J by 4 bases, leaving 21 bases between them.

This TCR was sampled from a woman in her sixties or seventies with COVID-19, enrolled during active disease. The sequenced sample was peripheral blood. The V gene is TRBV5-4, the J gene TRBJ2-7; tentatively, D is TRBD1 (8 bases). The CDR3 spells CASSHRQGRVGYEQYF. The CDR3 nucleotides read TGTGCCAGCAGCCACCGACAGGGGAGGGTCGGGTACGAGCAGTACTTC.